This record looks at one T cell receptor beta chain sequence and its context. This clonotype occurred a few times. Its antigen specificity is not known. Base qualities are not provided; no much larger clone lies one nucleotide away. The sample is drawn from a study of T-cell reconstitution after alpha-beta-depleted transplantation in children (dated by TCRdb to 2016 to 2017). Turning to the overall study: Using TCR repertoire profiling, the study followed T-cell immune reconstitution in a quantitative way in children after TCRalphabeta/CD19-depleted allogeneic hematopoietic cell transplantation. The full study reports these points: In some patients, the high TCRbeta diversity seen at day 60 was put down to recipient T cells and intrathymic progenitors that had survived conditioning. Over the following months the frequencies of hyperexpanded clones went down, and after one year T-cell counts and TCRbeta diversity were mostly credited to newly produced T cells. The apparently early alphabetaT-cell count recovery about two months after transplant was reportedly dependent on only several hundred rapidly expanded clones derived from non-depleted graft cells.

Libraries came from PCR. Reads for this sample came from an Illumina HiSeq 2500. TCR library preparation used molecular barcoding, with unique molecular identifiers applied to normalize quantification of the TCRbeta repertoire. TCRdb's own reprocessing of the public reads used fastp at Q25 and MiXCR and kept productive beta chains. Rows are unified per CDR3 protein, each entry keeping the most common DNA and genes. Counted in this sample were hundreds of thousands of distinct CDR3 sequences; around 12% of them appeared once. In total, the top ten clones hold about 0.77% of the sample. The meaning of the sample's treatment or condition label: allogeneic hematopoietic cell transplantation with graft depleted of TCRalphabeta T cells and CD19 B cells. The children who served as transplant recipients had been given grafts of TCRalphabeta/CD19-depleted allogeneic hematopoietic cells. CDR3 length: 13 amino acids, cysteine to phenylalanine. The entry retains the CDR3 DNA only, 39 bases that are in frame from base 1. In the germline V gene, CDR1 corresponds to MDHEN and CDR2 to SYDVKM. Trimming removed 6 bases from V and 3 bases from J, leaving 11 bases between the germline ends.

Sequencing used PBMCs, obtained before TCRalphabeta/CD19-depleted stem cell transplant. This sequence originates from a girl aged 2 to 10 with congenital amegakaryocytic thrombocytopenia, due to receive a stem cell transplant. Recombination linked TRBV28 to TRBJ2-5; the D gene is not confidently resolved. The CDR3 sequence is CASRSHGKETQYF. The DNA reads TGTGCCAGCAGATCCCACGGAAAAGAGACCCAGTACTTC.